This T cell receptor beta chain emerged from a study of blood T cell repertoires in COVID-19. Study information: Whether acute or convalescent, the COVID-19 samples came from the United States, Italy and Spain. In each case, the material was cDNA or gDNA derived from T cells, B-cell-depleted T cells, or PBMCs.

Only in-frame clones appear in the TCRdb table, and some are missing; sequencing was by immunoSEQ multiplex PCR. Among 250,000 or so clones listed, under 85% were seen once. V lost 7 bases to trimming and J lost 6 bases, with 18 bases between them. Germline loops: CDR1 MNHNY, CDR2 SVGAGI (reference sequence). The CDR3 spans 14 residues. This clonotype was obtained from a man under 40 who had recovered from COVID-19. The J gene is TRBJ1-1, the V gene TRBV6-6; D is undetermined. The sequencing sample was made of peripheral blood. CDR3: CASNAGSYAAEAFF. Written as DNA, the CDR3 is TGTGCCAGCAATGCTGGCTCATACGCCGCTGAAGCTTTCTTT.